Included here is one T cell receptor beta chain sequence, with context. Its matching antigen is unknown. At one end, the junction sequence differs from germline, possibly due to a read error. No patient had a history of multiple malignancies, as such patients were excluded. This CDR3 region has 12 residues. CDR1 is SEHNR, CDR2 FQNEAQ, per germline (reference sequence). The method was immunoSEQ multiplex PCR; TCRdb's version includes in-frame clones alone and lacks a portion of them. The sample lists about 2,100 clones; 90% to 95% were seen once. The data stem from a study of T cells in lung cancer brain metastases. Study details: Primary and brain metastasis specimens were taken a median about 54 weeks apart. Study-level results: The complete infiltrating T cell repertoire may not have been retrieved from FFPE.

This TCR was recovered from a young woman with non-small cell lung cancer. The rearrangement joins TRBV7-9 to TRBJ1-4; no firm D call. The sequenced material came from tumor tissue from the primary lung tumor. The CDR3 bases are TGTGCTAGCAGCCCCCTGGGGGAAAAACTGTTTTTT. Translation gives CASSPLGEKLFF. The variable domain in full, with the rest retrieved from reference TRBV7-9 and TRBJ1-4, is DTGVSQNPRHKITKRGQNVTFRCDPISEHNRLYWYRQTLGQGPEFLTYFQNEAQLEKSRLLSDRFSAERPKGSFSTLEIQRTEQGDSAMYLCASSPLGEKLFFGSGTQLSVL.